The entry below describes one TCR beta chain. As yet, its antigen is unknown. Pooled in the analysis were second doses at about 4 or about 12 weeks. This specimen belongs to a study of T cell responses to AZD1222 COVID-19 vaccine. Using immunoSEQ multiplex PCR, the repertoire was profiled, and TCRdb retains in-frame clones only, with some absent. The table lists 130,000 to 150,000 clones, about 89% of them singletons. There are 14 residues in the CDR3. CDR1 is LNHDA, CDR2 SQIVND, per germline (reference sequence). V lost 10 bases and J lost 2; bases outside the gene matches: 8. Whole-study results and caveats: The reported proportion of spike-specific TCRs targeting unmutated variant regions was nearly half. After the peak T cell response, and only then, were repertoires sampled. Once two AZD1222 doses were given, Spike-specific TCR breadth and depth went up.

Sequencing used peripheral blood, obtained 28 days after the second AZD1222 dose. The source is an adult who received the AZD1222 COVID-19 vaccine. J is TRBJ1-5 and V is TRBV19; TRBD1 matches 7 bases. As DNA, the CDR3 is TGTGCCACCAACAGGGGAGAGGGCAATCAGCCCCAGCATTTT. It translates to CATNRGEGNQPQHF.